Each of the 29 T cell receptor beta chains below was sequenced from the same sample in a study of blood T cell repertoires in COVID-19. Generated by immunoSEQ multiplex PCR, the TCRdb table keeps only in-frame clones and is missing some. The table includes 160,000 or so clones, about 83% detected once. The sample was peripheral blood. These receptors were obtained from a woman older than 75 with acute or convalescent COVID-19.

V usage is TRBV6-1 and J usage is TRBJ1-4; D ambiguous. From germline, CDR1 is MNHNS and CDR2 SASEGT. The germline V and J ends were trimmed by 1 base and 4 bases, with 7 bases remaining between them. This CDR3 contains 14 residues. Here the CDR3 reads CASSEVPFNEKLFF. DNA of the CDR3: TGTGCCAGCAGTGAAGTTCCGTTTAATGAAAAACTGTTTTTT.

This clone was counted once. The chain combines TRBV6-1 with TRBJ1-3, with 12 bases identical to TRBD1. The CDR3 runs 20 residues. Germline-derived CDR1 and CDR2 are MNHNS and SASEGT. V shed 2 bases, J shed 1 base, and the junction held 12 bases outside the gene matches. CDR3 sequence reads: CASSEWGPGQGARSGNTIYF. The CDR3 DNA reads as TGTGCCAGCAGTGAATGGGGGCCGGGACAGGGGGCCAGGTCTGGAAACACCATATATTTT.

This chain connects TRBV30 to TRBJ1-1, with a weak D call TRBD1 (6 bases). V lost 0 bases to trimming and J lost 10 bases, with 12 bases between them. CDR3 length equals 12 residues. Germline V gives CDR1 GTSNPN, CDR2 SVGIG (reference sequence). The chain's CDR3 is CAWSVRRGRAFF. In DNA, the CDR3 is TGTGCCTGGAGTGTACGTAGGGGGAGAGCTTTCTTT.

The V gene is TRBV5-1, the J gene TRBJ2-7, with 8 nucleotides matching TRBD1. J lost 7 bases, V lost 0 bases, and 6 bases had no gene match. This CDR3 is 14 amino acids long. Germline V gene lookup returns CDR1 SGHRS and CDR2 YFSETQ. CDR3 region: CASSLDPGQEEQYF. The CDR3 region has the DNA TGCGCCAGCAGCTTGGACCCGGGACAGGAAGAGCAGTACTTC.

The rearrangement joins TRBV5-8 to TRBJ2-3; D gene unclear. Trimming removed 2 bases from V and 4 bases from J, with 5 bases in between. The CDR3 length is 12 residues. The V gene's germline CDR1 is SGHTS and CDR2 YDEGEE. In nucleotides, the CDR3 is TGTGCCAGCAGCTTCAGGTCAGATACGCAGTATTTT. This sequence encodes CASSFRSDTQYF.

This clone was seen a single time. The chain has TRBV18 and TRBJ2-1, with D maybe TRBD2 (7 bases). V lost 0 bases to trimming and J lost 4 bases, with 16 bases between them. The CDR3 covers 17 residues. Germline V lookup: CDR1 KGHSH, CDR2 LQKENI. This chain's CDR3 is CASSPPSSGTPYNEQFF. Here the CDR3 DNA reads TGTGCCAGCTCACCACCGAGCAGCGGGACACCGTACAATGAGCAGTTCTTC.

This clone was seen a few times. J is TRBJ1-2 and V is TRBV5-1; 9 bases are a match to TRBD1. V dropped 4 bases and J dropped 0; count of bases not matched to a gene: 7. The germline V gene has CDR1 SGHRS and CDR2 YFSETQ. The CDR3 loop spans 16 amino acids. The CDR3 reads CASSRTGAEANYGYTF. CDR3 nucleotides: TGCGCCAGCAGCAGGACAGGGGCGGAGGCTAACTATGGCTACACCTTC.

V is TRBV2 and J is TRBJ1-5; D is possibly TRBD1 (5 bases). Trimming removed 2 bases at V and 6 bases at J, with 17 bases between. Germline V lookup: CDR1 SNHLY, CDR2 FYNNEI. This CDR3 has 16 amino acids. CDR3 nucleotide sequence: TGTGCCAGCAGTGAATTTTGGCAGGGAAGGGGTCAGCCCCAGCATTTT. It is translated as CASSEFWQGRGQPQHF.

This chain joins TRBV28 and TRBJ1-1, with D tentatively TRBD1 (6 bases). This CDR3 is 15 amino acids long. CDR1 and CDR2 from the germline V gene are MDHEN and SYDVKM. The germline V and J ends were trimmed by 4 bases and 2 bases, with 14 bases remaining between them. CDR3: CASSSQGSGNTEAFF. CDR3 coding DNA: TGTGCCAGCAGTTCGCAGGGGTCGGGAAACACTGAAGCTTTCTTT.

The chain couples TRBV18 to TRBJ2-7; 8 bases fit TRBD1. V trimming: 2 bases; J trimming: 4 bases; junction bases outside the gene matches: 7. CDR1 is KGHSH, CDR2 LQKENI, per germline. The CDR3 loop spans 15 amino acids. CDR3 DNA sequence: TGTGCCAGCTCACCAAGTCAGGGGGCTAATTACGAGCAGTACTTC. This gives the protein CASSPSQGANYEQYF.

As to this clone: The junction and the germline gene differ at one end; a read error may be behind it. V and J are TRBV7-7 and TRBJ1-5, with D possibly matching TRBD1 (6 bases). Germline CDR1 reads SSHAT; CDR2 reads FNYEAQ (reference sequence). The CDR3 is 13 residues long. CDR3 amino acids: CASSKDRHQPQHF. For the CDR3, the DNA is TGTGCTAGCAGCAAGGACAGACATCAGCCCCAGCATTTT. Filled out from reference TRBV7-7 and TRBJ1-5, the complete variable domain reads GAGVSQSPRYKVTKRGQDVTLRCDPISSHATLYWYQQALGQGPEFLTYFNYEAQPDKSGLPSDRFSAERPEGSISTLTIQRTEQRDSAMYRCASSKDRHQPQHFGDGTRLSIL.

The chain recombines TRBV19 with TRBJ1-6; 9 nucleotides line up with TRBD1. This CDR3 has 16 residues. V dropped 4 bases and J dropped 2; count of bases not matched to a gene: 3. Germline-derived CDR1 and CDR2 are LNHDA and SQIVND (reference sequence). CDR3 loop: CASSTTGGAYNSPLHF. In nucleotides, the CDR3 is TGTGCCAGTAGTACCACAGGGGGCGCCTATAATTCACCCCTCCACTTT.

This rearrangement joins TRBV15 to TRBJ2-7; no reliable D call. V lost 0 bases, J lost 6 bases, and 6 bases lay in between. Germline lookup yields CDR1 LNHNV and CDR2 YYDKDF (reference sequence). The CDR3 sequence is 12 residues long. This chain's CDR3 is CATSRDQVEQYF. DNA of the CDR3: TGTGCCACCAGCAGAGATCAGGTCGAGCAGTACTTC.

The chain joins TRBV28 to TRBJ1-1; possible D gene TRBD1, 5 bases. The V end was cut by 6 bases, the J end by 2 bases, with 16 bases between. The CDR3 runs to 15 residues. CDR1 and CDR2 from the germline V gene are MDHEN and SYDVKM. The CDR3 spells CASRHPTDTNTEAFF. Here the CDR3 DNA reads TGTGCCAGCAGGCATCCGACAGATACTAACACTGAAGCTTTCTTT.

A single count supports this clone. V is TRBV5-1 and J is TRBJ1-5; TRBD1 might be the D (6 bases). Trimming took 3 bases from V and 5 from J, leaving 12 bases between them. Germline CDR1 and CDR2: SGHRS and YFSETQ. This CDR3 comprises 14 residues. The CDR3 DNA reads TGCGCCAGCAGCTCTCAGGGGCTACATCAGCCCCAGCATTTT. Its translation: CASSSQGLHQPQHF. Supplemented by reference TRBV5-1 and TRBJ1-5, the full variable domain reads KAGVTQTPRYLIKTRGQQVTLSCSPISGHRSVSWYQQTPGQGLQFLFEYFSETQRNKGNFPGRFSGRQFSNSRSEMNVSTLELGDSALYLCASSSQGLHQPQHFGDGTRLSIL.

V is TRBV5-1 and J is TRBJ1-2; TRBD1 is a possible D gene (5 bases). The V gene lost 7 bases and the J gene lost 4 bases, with 14 bases spanning the gap. Looked up from germline, CDR1 is SGHRS and CDR2 is YFSETQ. The CDR3 consists of 13 residues. This CDR3 reads CASAGTFSYGYTF. The DNA of the CDR3 is TGCGCCAGCGCCGGGACTTTCTCCTATGGCTACACCTTC.

The chain recombines TRBV7-2 with TRBJ2-7, with D tentatively TRBD2 (5 bases). Deletions cut 4 bases from V and 5 bases from J, with 12 bases between. Germline-derived CDR1 and CDR2 are SGHTA and FQGNSA. This CDR3 is 13 amino acids long. CDR3 in DNA: TGTGCCAGCAGCTCGAGGGTGAGCAACGAGCAGTACTTC. The encoded protein is CASSSRVSNEQYF.

The chain couples TRBV28 to TRBJ1-2; 7 bases map to TRBD1. The germline gives CDR1 MDHEN, CDR2 SYDVKM. The CDR3 contains 15 residues. The J segment lost 2 bases and the V segment lost 4 bases, leaving 7 bases of the junction unmatched. Here the CDR3 reads CASSYLDRKNYGYTF. As DNA, the CDR3 is TGTGCCAGCAGTTACCTGGACAGGAAGAACTATGGCTACACCTTC.

This clone was seen once. The chain joins TRBV28 to TRBJ1-6; D is undetermined. The CDR3 length is 12 residues. Germline-derived CDR1 and CDR2 are MDHEN and SYDVKM. V lost 4 bases, J lost 11 bases, and 9 bases lay in between. CDR3 nucleotide sequence: TGTGCCAGCAGTTCCCCACCGGCACCCCTCCACTTT. Translation: CASSSPPAPLHF. The full variable domain, its missing parts supplied by reference TRBV28 and TRBJ1-6, is DVKVTQSSRYLVKRTGEKVFLECVQDMDHENMFWYRQDPGLGLRLIYFSYDVKMKEKGDIPEGYSVSREKKERFSLILESASTNQTSMYLCASSSPPAPLHFGNGTRLTVT.

The chain is built from TRBV12-3 or TRBV12-4 and TRBJ1-3; 10 positions agree with TRBD1. The J segment lost 5 bases and the V segment lost 7 bases, leaving 2 bases of the junction unmatched. The CDR3 has 13 amino acids. This chain's CDR3 is CASTDRGRNTIYF. DNA of the CDR3: TGTGCCAGCACCGACAGGGGGCGAAACACCATATATTTT.

The chain uses TRBV18 and TRBJ1-1; 8 bases map to TRBD1. CDR1 KGHSH and CDR2 LQKENI come from the germline V gene. V lost 0 bases to trimming and J lost 1 base; unmatched junction nucleotides: 4. CDR3 length: 16 amino acids. CDR3 nucleotide sequence: TGTGCCAGCTCACCACCGACCGGACAGGGGAACACTGAAGCTTTCTTT. Encoded protein: CASSPPTGQGNTEAFF.

The chain carries TRBV5-5 and TRBJ2-3; the match to TRBD2 covers 7 bases. Per germline, CDR1 SGHKS and CDR2 YYEKEE (reference sequence). V was clipped by 4 bases and J by 4 bases; unmatched bases: 9. This CDR3 is built from 15 residues. The CDR3 DNA follows: TGTGCCAGCAGCCCATGGGAGCGGGGTTCAGATACGCAGTATTTT. Protein product: CASSPWERGSDTQYF.

This rearrangement joins TRBV4-1 to TRBJ2-7; D possibly corresponds to TRBD2 (6 bases). From germline, CDR1 is MGHRA and CDR2 YSYEKL. The CDR3 is 15 amino acids. Trimming shortened V by 1 base and J by 6 bases, and 16 bases separated the two germline ends. CDR3 coding DNA: TGCGCCAGCAGCCAAGGAGGAGGGCGGAAGGCCGAGCAGTACTTC. Translated, it gives CASSQGGGRKAEQYF.

This CDR3 is CASRSLGAALAGELFF. The CDR3 DNA reads as TGCGCCAGCAGGTCGCTAGGGGCCGCGCTGGCCGGGGAGCTGTTTTTT. The rearrangement links TRBV5-1 to TRBJ2-2; D possibly corresponds to TRBD1 (5 bases). Germline lookup yields CDR1 SGHRS and CDR2 YFSETQ. CDR3 length: 16 residues. V lost 5 bases to trimming and J lost 6 bases, with 20 bases between them.

The chain combines TRBV30 with TRBJ2-1, with TRBD2 identical over 8 bases. The CDR3 covers 14 residues. Germline V gene data show CDR1 as GTSNPN and CDR2 as SVGIG (reference sequence). The V and J ends lost 7 bases and 4 bases, in that order; junction bases with no gene match: 9. The CDR3 DNA is TGTGCCTTCGAGGCCCGGGGGGGATACAATGAGCAGTTCTTC. It translates to CAFEARGGYNEQFF.

This rearrangement joins TRBV27 to TRBJ1-5; 9 nucleotides agree with TRBD1. CDR1 and CDR2 (germline): MNHEY, SMNVEV (reference sequence). The CDR3 has 15 residues. The V gene end was trimmed by 8 bases and the J gene end by 1 base; junction bases not matched to a gene: 6. The CDR3 spells CASGPGTGSNQPQHF. DNA of the CDR3: TGTGCCAGCGGCCCAGGGACAGGGAGCAATCAGCCCCAGCATTTT.

The V and J genes are TRBV6-6 and TRBJ1-4; D is unclear. Germline lookup yields CDR1 MNHNY and CDR2 SVGAGI (reference sequence). CDR3 size: 13 residues. Trimming took 7 bases from V and 8 from J, leaving 14 bases between them. The CDR3 sequence is CASTNGVVEKLFF. In DNA form, the CDR3 reads TGTGCCAGCACCAACGGGGTAGTGGAAAAACTGTTTTTT.

The V and J genes are TRBV6-5 and TRBJ2-1; D might be TRBD1 (6 bases). Germline V gives CDR1 MNHEY, CDR2 SVGAGI. The CDR3 is made up of 13 amino acids. The V and J ends lost 8 bases and 4 bases respectively, with 12 bases between them. DNA for the CDR3: TGTGCCAGCCCCGGACAGTTATACAATGAGCAGTTCTTC. It is translated as CASPGQLYNEQFF.

This chain connects TRBV4-1 to TRBJ1-4; 7 bases match TRBD1. Germline CDR1 MGHRA, CDR2 YSYEKL. This CDR3 region has 15 residues. J was trimmed by 7 bases and V by 3 bases; bases with no gene match: 8. The CDR3 nucleotides read TGCGCCAGCAGCCAGGGGGCAGGGGGAGTTGAAAAACTGTTTTTT. It yields the protein CASSQGAGGVEKLFF.